A selection of T cell receptor beta chains follows, all from one sample in a study of T cell repertoires in cytomegalovirus infection. TCRdb reanalysed the reads using MiXCR and keeps one entry per CDR3 protein. The sample records 150,000 to 200,000 distinct CDR3 sequences, about 21% being singletons. The specimen sequenced was PBMCs. The receptor set was obtained from a human donor in good health (CMV status not recorded). Some clones in this sample may be carry-over from other donors' samples. Both conserved end residues are part of each CDR3. D genes are given only for firm matches. A row's size may be missing; if present it is once, few, many or a size class.

v_call: TRBV5-1
clone_size: -
j_call: TRBJ2-1
d_call: TRBD2
cdr3_aa: CASSPSSGLNNEQFF
cdr3_nt: TGCGCCAGCAGCCCCTCTAGCGGCCTTAACAATGAGCAGTTCTTC

v_call: TRBV5-5
clone_size: few
j_call: TRBJ2-5
d_call: -
cdr3_aa: CASSLVGTQYF
cdr3_nt: TGTGCCAGCAGCTTGGTGGGGACCCAGTACTTC

v_call: TRBV7-9
clone_size: -
j_call: TRBJ1-1
d_call: -
cdr3_aa: CATRSTGATNTEAFF
cdr3_nt: TGTGCCACCAGGAGTACGGGAGCCACGAACACTGAAGCTTTCTTT

v_call: TRBV7-2
clone_size: many
j_call: TRBJ1-5
d_call: -
cdr3_aa: CASSSPGGGNQPQHF
cdr3_nt: TGTGCCAGCAGCTCCCCGGGGGGGGGCAATCAGCCCCAGCATTTT

v_call: TRBV6-2/TRBV6-3
clone_size: -
j_call: TRBJ2-1
d_call: TRBD2
cdr3_aa: CASSTSGRANNEQFF
cdr3_nt: TGTGCCAGCAGTACTAGCGGGAGGGCCAACAATGAGCAGTTCTTC

v_call: TRBV19
clone_size: -
j_call: TRBJ1-5
d_call: TRBD1
cdr3_aa: CASRPDRMPGQPQHF
cdr3_nt: TGTGCCAGTAGACCGGACAGGATGCCTGGACAGCCCCAGCATTTT

v_call: TRBV12-3/TRBV12-4
clone_size: few
j_call: TRBJ1-1
d_call: -
cdr3_aa: CASSKTGTRSEAFF
cdr3_nt: TGTGCCAGCAGTAAGACAGGTACCCGATCGGAAGCTTTCTTT

v_call: TRBV6-5
clone_size: many
j_call: TRBJ1-3
d_call: -
cdr3_aa: CASSYVSSAGNTIYF
cdr3_nt: TGTGCCAGCAGTTACGTCTCGTCCGCTGGAAACACCATATATTTT

v_call: TRBV7-9
clone_size: -
j_call: TRBJ1-2
d_call: TRBD1
cdr3_aa: CASSYTGTGGHGYTF
cdr3_nt: TGTGCCAGCAGCTACACCGGGACAGGGGGCCATGGCTACACCTTC

v_call: TRBV11-3
clone_size: -
j_call: TRBJ2-1
d_call: TRBD2
cdr3_aa: CASSPPGLAFNEQFF
cdr3_nt: TGTGCCAGCAGCCCCCCGGGACTAGCGTTCAATGAGCAGTTCTTC

v_call: TRBV29-1
clone_size: -
j_call: TRBJ2-5
d_call: TRBD2
cdr3_aa: CSVEPAERDYQETQYF
cdr3_nt: TGCAGCGTTGAACCCGCGGAGCGGGACTATCAAGAGACCCAGTACTTC

v_call: TRBV7-8
clone_size: many
j_call: TRBJ2-2
d_call: TRBD1
cdr3_aa: CASRSTGTGAPSNTGELFF
cdr3_nt: TGTGCCAGCAGATCCACCGGGACAGGGGCCCCCTCGAACACCGGGGAGCTGTTTTTT

v_call: TRBV5-5
clone_size: few
j_call: TRBJ1-4
d_call: -
cdr3_aa: CASSWDYNANEKLFF
cdr3_nt: TGTGCCAGCAGTTGGGACTACAACGCTAATGAAAAACTGTTTTTT

v_call: TRBV6-2/TRBV6-3
clone_size: many
j_call: TRBJ1-5
d_call: TRBD1
cdr3_aa: CASRDLQGAGQPQHF
cdr3_nt: TGTGCCAGCAGGGATCTACAGGGGGCCGGTCAGCCCCAGCATTTT

v_call: TRBV11-2
clone_size: many
j_call: TRBJ2-3
d_call: TRBD1
cdr3_aa: CASSRLPTGGRTDTQYF
cdr3_nt: TGTGCCAGCAGCCGGTTACCCACAGGGGGTAGGACAGATACGCAGTATTTT

v_call: TRBV25-1
clone_size: -
j_call: TRBJ2-5
d_call: -
cdr3_aa: CASSESSGQETQYF
cdr3_nt: TGTGCCAGCAGTGAATCGTCAGGTCAAGAGACCCAGTACTTC

v_call: TRBV20-1
clone_size: -
j_call: TRBJ2-5
d_call: TRBD2
cdr3_aa: CSADASGRRGETQYF
cdr3_nt: TGCAGTGCTGACGCTAGCGGGAGGCGCGGAGAGACCCAGTACTTC

v_call: TRBV14
clone_size: -
j_call: TRBJ1-1
d_call: -
cdr3_aa: CASSQGGGGKKAEAFF
cdr3_nt: TGTGCCAGCAGCCAAGGAGGAGGGGGGAAGAAGGCTGAAGCTTTCTTT

v_call: TRBV6-2/TRBV6-3
clone_size: -
j_call: TRBJ2-1
d_call: TRBD2
cdr3_aa: CASGRLAGGSREQFF
cdr3_nt: TGTGCCAGCGGGCGACTAGCGGGAGGGTCACGAGAGCAGTTCTTC

v_call: TRBV19
clone_size: few
j_call: TRBJ1-2
d_call: TRBD1
cdr3_aa: CASSSWTGDPIGYTF
cdr3_nt: TGTGCCAGTAGTTCTTGGACAGGGGACCCAATTGGCTACACCTTC

v_call: TRBV7-2
clone_size: many
j_call: TRBJ1-2
d_call: -
cdr3_aa: CASSSSGTHNYGYTF
cdr3_nt: TGTGCCAGCAGCTCATCCGGGACACATAACTATGGCTACACCTTC

v_call: TRBV6-2/TRBV6-3
clone_size: few
j_call: TRBJ2-6
d_call: -
cdr3_aa: CASSYLGRAGANVLTF
cdr3_nt: TGTGCCAGCAGTTACCTTGGCAGGGCTGGGGCCAACGTCCTGACTTTC

v_call: TRBV10-1
clone_size: few
j_call: TRBJ2-1
d_call: TRBD2
cdr3_aa: CASSERRTSGRNNEQFF
cdr3_nt: TGCGCCAGCAGTGAGAGAAGGACTAGCGGGAGGAACAATGAGCAGTTCTTC

v_call: TRBV11-3
clone_size: -
j_call: TRBJ1-2
d_call: TRBD1
cdr3_aa: CASSWTGDLSYTF
cdr3_nt: TGTGCCAGTTCATGGACAGGGGATTTGAGCTACACCTTC

v_call: TRBV11-2
clone_size: many
j_call: TRBJ2-3
d_call: TRBD2
cdr3_aa: CASSPRTSGRSTDTQYF
cdr3_nt: TGTGCCAGCAGCCCCCGGACTAGCGGGAGAAGCACAGATACGCAGTATTTT

v_call: TRBV14
clone_size: few
j_call: TRBJ2-5
d_call: -
cdr3_aa: CASSQAAIQETQYF
cdr3_nt: TGTGCCAGCAGCCAAGCGGCAATTCAAGAGACCCAGTACTTC

v_call: TRBV30
clone_size: -
j_call: TRBJ1-1
d_call: -
cdr3_aa: CAWTWNTEAFF
cdr3_nt: TGTGCCTGGACTTGGAACACTGAAGCTTTCTTT

v_call: TRBV5-6
clone_size: few
j_call: TRBJ2-3
d_call: TRBD2
cdr3_aa: CASSSRAWRLADSDTQYF
cdr3_nt: TGTGCCAGCAGCTCCCGAGCGTGGCGACTAGCGGATTCAGATACGCAGTATTTT

v_call: TRBV28
clone_size: -
j_call: TRBJ2-1
d_call: -
cdr3_aa: CATLERNCNEQFF
cdr3_nt: TGTGCCACCCTGGAGAGAAACTGCAATGAGCAGTTCTTC

v_call: TRBV7-9
clone_size: few
j_call: TRBJ1-1
d_call: -
cdr3_aa: CASSLETSGTEAFF
cdr3_nt: TGTGCCAGCAGCTTAGAGACCAGTGGAACTGAAGCTTTCTTT

v_call: TRBV11-2
clone_size: few
j_call: TRBJ2-1
d_call: -
cdr3_aa: CASSLEPISYNEQFF
cdr3_nt: TGTGCCAGCAGCTTAGAACCTATCTCCTACAATGAGCAGTTCTTC

v_call: TRBV7-2
clone_size: many
j_call: TRBJ2-7
d_call: -
cdr3_aa: CASSLRGPPYEQYF
cdr3_nt: TGTGCCAGCAGCTTACGGGGACCCCCCTACGAGCAGTACTTC

v_call: TRBV7-8
clone_size: many
j_call: TRBJ2-5
d_call: TRBD2
cdr3_aa: CASSPETSGKETQYF
cdr3_nt: TGTGCCAGCAGCCCGGAGACTAGCGGGAAAGAGACCCAGTACTTC

v_call: TRBV6-5
clone_size: -
j_call: TRBJ2-7
d_call: TRBD2
cdr3_aa: CASSPRWTSGRRYEQYF
cdr3_nt: TGTGCCAGCAGTCCCCGATGGACTAGCGGGAGACGGTACGAGCAGTACTTC

v_call: TRBV7-6
clone_size: -
j_call: TRBJ2-2
d_call: TRBD1
cdr3_aa: CASSPRDRGTGELFF
cdr3_nt: TGTGCCAGCAGCCCCCGGGACAGGGGAACCGGGGAGCTGTTTTTT

v_call: TRBV7-8
clone_size: many
j_call: TRBJ1-5
d_call: TRBD1
cdr3_aa: CASSLGDSRNQPQHF
cdr3_nt: TGTGCCAGCAGCTTAGGGGACAGTCGGAATCAGCCCCAGCATTTT

v_call: TRBV7-2
clone_size: many
j_call: TRBJ2-1
d_call: TRBD2
cdr3_aa: CASSSAAVLAGVYNEQFF
cdr3_nt: TGTGCCAGCAGCTCGGCCGCTGTACTAGCGGGAGTTTACAATGAGCAGTTCTTC

v_call: TRBV28
clone_size: many
j_call: TRBJ2-2
d_call: TRBD2
cdr3_aa: CASSAGGQVTGELFF
cdr3_nt: TGTGCCAGCTCAGCGGGAGGGCAGGTTACCGGGGAGCTGTTTTTT

v_call: TRBV5-1
clone_size: few
j_call: TRBJ2-1
d_call: -
cdr3_aa: CASSDLGEQFF
cdr3_nt: TGCGCCAGCAGCGATCTCGGAGAGCAGTTCTTC

v_call: TRBV11-2
clone_size: many
j_call: TRBJ1-6
d_call: TRBD1
cdr3_aa: CASSYGQGGSPLHF
cdr3_nt: TGTGCCAGCAGCTATGGACAGGGGGGTTCACCCCTCCACTTT

v_call: TRBV4-1
clone_size: -
j_call: TRBJ2-1
d_call: TRBD2
cdr3_aa: CASSLSLAGGKNEQFF
cdr3_nt: TGCGCCAGCAGCCTCTCGCTAGCGGGAGGGAAGAATGAGCAGTTCTTC

v_call: TRBV2
clone_size: few
j_call: TRBJ2-5
d_call: -
cdr3_aa: CASSEENQETQYF
cdr3_nt: TGTGCCAGCAGTGAAGAGAACCAAGAGACCCAGTACTTC

v_call: TRBV7-9
clone_size: many
j_call: TRBJ1-6
d_call: -
cdr3_aa: CASSQTGPNSPLHF
cdr3_nt: TGTGCCAGCAGCCAAACAGGGCCTAATTCACCCCTCCACTTT

v_call: TRBV10-3
clone_size: -
j_call: TRBJ1-4
d_call: -
cdr3_aa: CAISDGGPGNEKLFF
cdr3_nt: TGTGCCATCAGTGACGGGGGGCCGGGTAACGAAAAACTGTTTTTT

v_call: TRBV10-2
clone_size: -
j_call: TRBJ2-1
d_call: TRBD1
cdr3_aa: CASREGGRGEQFF
cdr3_nt: TGCGCCAGCAGGGAAGGGGGCCGGGGTGAGCAGTTCTTC

v_call: TRBV7-2
clone_size: many
j_call: TRBJ2-5
d_call: TRBD2
cdr3_aa: CASSYASGINEETQYF
cdr3_nt: TGTGCCAGCAGCTACGCTAGCGGGATAAACGAGGAGACCCAGTACTTC

v_call: TRBV11-1
clone_size: few
j_call: TRBJ1-1
d_call: -
cdr3_aa: CASSLDITTEAFF
cdr3_nt: TGTGCCAGCAGCTTGGACATTACCACTGAAGCTTTCTTT

v_call: TRBV18
clone_size: few
j_call: TRBJ2-7
d_call: -
cdr3_aa: CASSPFQQVGDEQYF
cdr3_nt: TGTGCCAGCTCACCCTTCCAACAGGTAGGGGACGAGCAGTACTTC

v_call: TRBV7-3
clone_size: -
j_call: TRBJ2-1
d_call: -
cdr3_aa: CASSSGGGRVNEQFF
cdr3_nt: TGTGCCAGCAGCTCCGGAGGGGGCCGCGTGAATGAGCAGTTCTTC

v_call: TRBV10-2
clone_size: -
j_call: TRBJ2-7
d_call: -
cdr3_aa: CASSELGFTGEQYF
cdr3_nt: TGCGCCAGCAGTGAGTTGGGGTTTACCGGGGAGCAGTACTTC

v_call: TRBV4-3
clone_size: few
j_call: TRBJ2-3
d_call: TRBD2
cdr3_aa: CASSQEPRTSGREDTQYF
cdr3_nt: TGCGCCAGCAGCCAAGAACCCCGGACTAGCGGGAGGGAAGATACGCAGTATTTT

v_call: TRBV29-1
clone_size: many
j_call: TRBJ2-4
d_call: -
cdr3_aa: CSVTSAGEAKNIQYF
cdr3_nt: TGCAGCGTTACATCTGCCGGGGAAGCCAAAAACATTCAGTACTTC

v_call: TRBV6-2/TRBV6-3
clone_size: -
j_call: TRBJ1-2
d_call: TRBD1
cdr3_aa: CASSTTGGSYGYTF
cdr3_nt: TGTGCCAGCAGTACCACAGGGGGCAGTTATGGCTACACCTTC